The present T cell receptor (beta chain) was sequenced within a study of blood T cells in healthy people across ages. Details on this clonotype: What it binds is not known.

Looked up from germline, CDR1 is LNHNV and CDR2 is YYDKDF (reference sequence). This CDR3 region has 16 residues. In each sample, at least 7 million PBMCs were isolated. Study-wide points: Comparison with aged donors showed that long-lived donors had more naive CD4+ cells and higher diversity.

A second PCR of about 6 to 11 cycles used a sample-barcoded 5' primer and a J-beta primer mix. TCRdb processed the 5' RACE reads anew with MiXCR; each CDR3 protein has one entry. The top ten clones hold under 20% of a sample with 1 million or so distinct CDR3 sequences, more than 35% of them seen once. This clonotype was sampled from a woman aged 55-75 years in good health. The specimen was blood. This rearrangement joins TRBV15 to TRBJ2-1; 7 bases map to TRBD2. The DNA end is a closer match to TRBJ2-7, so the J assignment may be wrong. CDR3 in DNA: TGTGCCACCAGCAGAGATCCTAGCGGACCCTACAATGAGCAGTACTTC. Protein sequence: CATSRDPSGPYNEQYF.